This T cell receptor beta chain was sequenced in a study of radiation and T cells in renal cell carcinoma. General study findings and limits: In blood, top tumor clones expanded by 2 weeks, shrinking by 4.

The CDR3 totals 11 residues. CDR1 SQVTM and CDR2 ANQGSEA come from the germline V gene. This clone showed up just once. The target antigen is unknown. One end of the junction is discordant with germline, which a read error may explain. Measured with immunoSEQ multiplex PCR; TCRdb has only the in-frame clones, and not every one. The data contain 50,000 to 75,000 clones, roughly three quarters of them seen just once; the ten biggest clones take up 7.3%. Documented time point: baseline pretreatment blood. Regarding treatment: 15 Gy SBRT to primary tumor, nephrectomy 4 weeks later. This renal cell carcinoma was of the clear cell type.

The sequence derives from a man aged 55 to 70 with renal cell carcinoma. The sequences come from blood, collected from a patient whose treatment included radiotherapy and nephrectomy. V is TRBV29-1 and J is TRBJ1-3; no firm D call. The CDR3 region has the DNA TGCAGCGTTGAATCTGAAAACACCATATATTTT. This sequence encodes CSVESENTIYF. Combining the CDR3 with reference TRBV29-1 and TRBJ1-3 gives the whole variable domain SAVISQKPSRDICQRGTSLTIQCQVDSQVTMMFWYRQQPGQSLTLIATANQGSEATYESGFVIDKFPISRPNLTFSTLTVSNMSPEDSSIYLCSVESENTIYFGEGSWLTVV.